Following are 17 T cell receptor beta chains from one sample sequenced in a study of T cells in Graves' hyperthyroidism and ophthalmopathy. Researchers amplified the TCR beta CDR3 regions from RNA transcripts. Carried out on the TCR CDR3, a first-round RT-PCR used the HTBI primer set. MiXCR, applied by TCRdb to the multiplex PCR reads, yields one record per CDR3 protein. The data show about 580,000 distinct CDR3 sequences, about 45% seen once. Sequenced: peripheral blood or thyroid tissue (not recorded which). These receptors came from a woman aged 18-29 years with Graves' hyperthyroidism.

Only one count was recorded for this clonotype. A single base separates this from a much larger clone, so it may be a read error. The J gene is TRBJ2-5, the V gene TRBV10-3; D possibly corresponds to TRBD2 (5 bases). V was shortened by 4 bases and J by 2 bases, with 11 bases between the two germline ends. The CDR3 has 14 amino acids. CDR1 and CDR2 from the germline V gene are ENHRY and SYGVKD. The CDR3 region is CAISVGLAQETQYF. The CDR3 coding sequence is TGTGCCATCAGTGTTGGCCTAGCTCAAGAGACCCAGTACTTC.

About this clonotype itself: The CDR3 carries no conserved terminal phenylalanine or tryptophan, so it likely arises from a read error. It is unclear where the CDR3 begins or ends on the DNA, so no DNA is shown, and the CDR3 is as TCRdb lists it. V gene TRBV7-9 combines with J gene TRBJ2-2. 12 amino acids form the CDR3, both terminal residues included. CDR1 and CDR2 from the germline V gene are SEHNR and FQNEAQ (reference sequence). Here the CDR3 reads CASSPDTGELMS.

This clonotype was seen ten or more times. An end of the junction differs from the germline gene, which may be a read error. CDR3 amino acids: CASREVMNTEAFF. The CDR3 DNA reads TGTGCCAGCAGAGAAGTTATGAACACTGAAGCTTTCTTT. This sequence joins TRBV6-1 and TRBJ1-1; D unresolved. Germline V gene data show CDR1 as MNHNS and CDR2 as SASEGT. This CDR3 is 13 amino acids long.

V gene TRBV11-1 combines with J gene TRBJ1-2; no reliable D call. V lost 2 bases and J 7 bases, leaving 14 bases between the germline ends. The germline gives CDR1 SGHAT, CDR2 FQDESV (reference sequence). The CDR3 consists of 14 residues. DNA of the CDR3: TGTGCCAGCAGCTTATCCGCGTTCGGCTCTGGCTACACCTTC. Translating it yields CASSLSAFGSGYTF.

The sample holds one count of this clonotype. A much bigger clone sits one base away, suggesting this may be a read error. The rearrangement joins TRBV3-1 to TRBJ2-5, with TRBD2 matching 10 bases. Germline assignment: CDR1 LGHDT and CDR2 YNNKEL (reference sequence). The CDR3 has 15 residues. CDR3 loop: CASSHLAGGGETQCF. The CDR3 region has the DNA TGTGCCAGCAGTCATTTAGCGGGAGGAGGAGAGACCCAGTGCTTC.

Many counts were recorded for this clonotype. The J gene is TRBJ1-5, the V gene TRBV20-1, with 9 bases aligning to TRBD1. The CDR3 extends over 16 amino acids. Unmatched junction bases numbered 10, after V lost 2 bases and J lost 5 bases. Germline V gene sequence: CDR1 DFQATT, CDR2 SNEGSKA (reference sequence). The CDR3 is CSARTGGTGYHQPQHF. The CDR3 DNA reads TGCAGTGCTAGAACCGGCGGGACAGGGTATCATCAGCCCCAGCATTTT.

This chain connects TRBV12-3 or TRBV12-4 to TRBJ2-7, with D unclear. The assigned J gene may be wrong: the sequence end matches TRBJ2-1 better. The CDR3 loop spans 12 amino acids. This CDR3 reads CASSQKLNEQFF. The CDR3, as DNA: TGTGCCAGCAGCCAGAAGCTCAATGAGCAGTTCTTC.

Many counts were recorded for this clonotype. This rearrangement joins TRBV20-1 to TRBJ2-7; 8 bases are shared with TRBD2. The J segment lost 4 bases and the V segment lost 1 base, leaving 9 bases of the junction unmatched. Germline V CDR1 and CDR2: DFQATT, SNEGSKA (reference sequence). This CDR3 has 15 amino acids. The CDR3 nucleotides read TGCAGTGCTAGAGTAGGTAGCGGGATAACTTACGAGCAGTACTTC. This sequence encodes CSARVGSGITYEQYF.

As for this clonotype: This likely comes from a read error, as the CDR3 has no conserved phenylalanine or tryptophan at its end. No DNA is shown, since the ends of the CDR3 on it are uncertain; the CDR3 is the one TCRdb lists. This chain connects TRBV20-1 to TRBJ2-5; TRBD2 reflects the table's D call only, with no check against the DNA. The CDR3 region is 14 residues in length, termini included. Germline V CDR1 and CDR2: DFQATT, SNEGSKA (reference sequence). The CDR3 spells CSAIGTNYGYTFGS.

The table lists this clonotype with a few counts. V and J are TRBV2 and TRBJ2-1, with 14 bases matching TRBD2. The V gene end was trimmed by 6 bases and the J gene end by 12 bases; junction bases not matched to a gene: 13. Per germline, CDR1 SNHLY and CDR2 FYNNEI. The CDR3 loop spans 16 amino acids. This chain's CDR3 is CASSHSVGLAGGGQFF. CDR3 in DNA: TGTGCCAGCAGCCACTCTGTCGGACTAGCGGGAGGAGGGCAGTTCTTC.

The V call is TRBV27, the J call TRBJ1-5, with a weak D call TRBD1 (6 bases). Between the trimmed V and J ends, which lost 6 bases and 6 bases, there was a span of 9 bases. The CDR3 covers 12 residues. Germline loops: CDR1 MNHEY, CDR2 SMNVEV (reference sequence). The CDR3 nucleotides are TGTGCCAGCAGGGGGGGCGGTCAGCCCCAGCATTTT. This translates into CASRGGGQPQHF.

This clonotype was seen at least ten times. The J gene is TRBJ2-7, the V gene TRBV7-9, with D perhaps matching TRBD1 or TRBD2 (6 bases each). Trimming removed 0 bases at V and 5 bases at J, with 14 bases between. Germline CDR1 and CDR2: SEHNR and FQNEAQ (reference sequence). CDR3 length: 15 residues. CDR3 nucleotide sequence: TGTGCCAGCAGCTTAGCGTGGGGGGCGCTGGACGAGCAGTACTTC. Its protein product is CASSLAWGALDEQYF.

The CDR3 DNA reads TGTGCCAGCAGCTTAAGCTCGTTCCCCAGAGATACGCAGTATTTT. Amino acids: CASSLSSFPRDTQYF. The gene calls are TRBV7-2 and TRBJ2-3; D is undetermined. V lost 2 bases and J lost 5, with 14 bases in between. CDR3 length: 15 residues. Germline loops: CDR1 SGHTA, CDR2 FQGNSA.

The rearrangement links TRBV19 to TRBJ2-7; TRBD1 matches 10 bases. This CDR3 spans 15 amino acids. The V gene end was trimmed by 6 bases and the J gene end by 2 bases; junction bases not matched to a gene: 7. Germline CDR1 LNHDA, CDR2 SQIVND (reference sequence). DNA of the CDR3: TGTGCCAGTAGCTTCGCCGGGACAGGGGCCTACGAGCAGTACTTC. Its translation: CASSFAGTGAYEQYF.

The gene calls are TRBV7-2 and TRBJ2-6; perhaps D is TRBD1 or TRBD2 (5 bases each). V gave up 11 bases and J gave up 2 bases, with 19 bases separating them. Germline CDR1 reads SGHTA; CDR2 reads FQGNSA. CDR3 length equals 16 residues. The CDR3 nucleotides read TGTGCCTCCGGCCTCTTAACGGGACCTGGGGCCAACGTCCTGACTTTC. It specifies CASGLLTGPGANVLTF.

The genes are TRBV20-1 and TRBJ1-2; D ambiguous. There are 13 residues in the CDR3. Per the germline V gene, CDR1 is DFQATT and CDR2 is SNEGSKA (reference sequence). The germline V and J ends were trimmed by 1 base and 4 bases, with 10 bases remaining between them. The DNA of the CDR3 is TGCAGTGCTAGAGCAGCGCGGCGCTATGGCTACACCTTC. Its protein is CSARAARRYGYTF.

This clonotype was counted many times. The chain is built from TRBV4-1 and TRBJ2-7, with 10 bases that match TRBD2. The CDR3 spans 16 residues. Germline V gene data show CDR1 as MGHRA and CDR2 as YSYEKL. The V segment lost 1 base and the J segment 3 bases; nucleotides outside the gene matches: 6. The CDR3 loop reads CASSQVIAGGIYEQYF. Here the CDR3 DNA reads TGCGCCAGCAGCCAAGTGATAGCGGGAGGCATCTACGAGCAGTACTTC.